This entry lists 31 T cell receptor beta chains sequenced from one sample in a study of tumor-infiltrating lymphocytes in primary liver carcinoma. With a constant-region primer, TCR beta cDNA was made from approximately 510 ng of total RNA. Three nested multiplex PCR rounds, a slightly modified ARM-PCR, produced the libraries for TCR beta. The first two PCR rounds used TRBV1-TRBV30 forward primers with a C-beta reverse primer, roughly 10 cycles each. TCRdb re-called the multiplex PCR reads through MiXCR, storing one row per CDR3 protein. The table records more than 85,000 distinct CDR3 sequences, around 80% of them present only once. Unsorted bulk tissue of about 20-32 mg yielded co-extracted RNA and DNA. Input material: liver tumor tissue from sampling region 3. Subset described: tumor region T3, left-lateral pole. Receptors originate from a man between 40 and 49 years old with primary liver carcinoma and hepatitis B virus infection.

For this clonotype: An end of the junction does not agree with germline; a read error may underlie this. The rearrangement joins TRBV4-3 to TRBJ2-6; 9 positions match TRBD1. Per the germline V gene, CDR1 is LGHNA and CDR2 is YSLEER. The CDR3 loop spans 17 amino acids. CDR3 coding DNA: TGCGTCAGCAGCCATGGGACAGGGCACTCTGTGGCCAACGTCCTGACTTTC. Encoded protein: CVSSHGTGHSVANVLTF.

This chain uses TRBV4-3 with TRBJ2-3; 8 bases match TRBD2. The CDR3 is 17 residues long. V lost 5 bases, J lost 5 bases, and 15 bases stayed unmatched. Germline V lookup: CDR1 LGHNA, CDR2 YSLEER. CDR3 sequence reads: CASSEGTDAGGIDTQYF. The CDR3 bases are TGCGCCAGCAGCGAGGGTACCGACGCGGGAGGAATAGATACGCAGTATTTT.

On this clonotype: Its ends do not fully match the called genes, so a read error is possible. The chain uses TRBV12-3 or TRBV12-4 and TRBJ1-5; 12 bases line up with TRBD1. CDR3 length: 15 residues. CDR3 amino acids: CASRLGTGGHQAQHF. The CDR3 coding sequence is TGTGCCAGCAGACTCGGGACAGGGGGCCATCAGGCCCAGCATTTT.

Details on this clonotype: This may arise from a read error, as a much more abundant clone is one base away. The chain has TRBV2 and TRBJ2-3; D perhaps matches TRBD2 (6 bases). The CDR3 is 13 amino acids. CDR1 and CDR2 (germline): SNHLY, FYNNEI. Here the CDR3 reads CTSSSAMGDTQYF. The DNA for the CDR3 is TGTACCAGTTCTAGCGCGATGGGGGATACGCAGTATTTT.

A remark on this clonotype: A read error may account for a junction end that differs from germline. V is TRBV28 and J is TRBJ2-1; D gene uncertain. In germline, CDR1 is MDHEN, CDR2 SYDVKM. This CDR3 has 15 amino acids. The CDR3 protein is CASSLVAASGNEQLF. Written as DNA, the CDR3 is TGTGCCAGCAGTTTAGTTGCGGCATCTGGGAATGAGCAGCTCTTC. Using reference TRBV28 and TRBJ2-1 for the parts outside the CDR3, the full variable domain is DVKVTQSSRYLVKRTGEKVFLECVQDMDHENMFWYRQDPGLGLRLIYFSYDVKMKEKGDIPEGYSVSREKKERFSLILESASTNQTSMYLCASSLVAASGNEQLFGPGTRLTVL.

With regard to this clonotype: The conserved phenylalanine or tryptophan normally closing the CDR3 is absent here, so this likely arose from a read error. The V call is TRBV6-1, the J call TRBJ1-2; D unresolved. CDR1 and CDR2 (germline): MNHNS, SASEGT. This CDR3 spans 14 amino acids. The CDR3 DNA sequence: TGTGCTAGCAGTGAAGCAAGGCTACAACCTGGCTACACCTCC. Its translation: CASSEARLQPGYTS.

Remarks on this clonotype: Because it lacks the conserved phenylalanine or tryptophan at the end, this CDR3 is likely a read error. The chain recombines TRBV6-5 with TRBJ1-2, with unresolved D. Looked up from germline, CDR1 is MNHEY and CDR2 is SVGAGI. V dropped 7 bases and J dropped 8 bases, with 11 bases sitting between them. The CDR3 runs 11 residues. The CDR3 nucleotides are TGTGCCAGCACCAATGGGAGAGGCTACACCATC. This translates into CASTNGRGYTI.

Details on this clonotype: Sequence at one end of the junction differs from germline and may be a read error. The genes are TRBV11-2 and TRBJ1-2; D is ambiguous. The CDR3 totals 12 residues. Per germline, CDR1 SGHAT and CDR2 FQNNGV. The DNA of the CDR3 is TGTGCCAGCATCTCGACGCTTTATGGCTACACTTTC. Protein: CASISTLYGYTF.

This clonotype appeared a single time. The chain couples TRBV4-1 to TRBJ2-3, with D maybe TRBD2 (6 bases). Germline-derived CDR1 and CDR2 are MGHRA and YSYEKL. The CDR3 length is 16 residues. Trimming took off 10 bases at V and 0 bases at J, with 20 bases between the two ends. The CDR3 protein is CANNQTGTGSTDTQYF. The CDR3 DNA is TGCGCCAACAACCAGACGGGGACTGGCAGCACAGATACGCAGTATTTT.

In its sample, this clonotype was seen many times. The genes are TRBV6-1 and TRBJ2-1, with 8 positions matching TRBD2. The CDR3 totals 15 residues. CDR1 and CDR2 from the germline V gene are MNHNS and SASEGT. Losses at the gene ends were 2 bases for V and 0 bases for J; bases not matched to a gene: 0. The CDR3 is CASSELAGSYNEQFF. CDR3 DNA: TGTGCCAGCAGTGAACTAGCGGGCTCCTACAATGAGCAGTTCTTC.

A note on this clonotype: This is likely a read error, given that the CDR3 carries no conserved phenylalanine or tryptophan at its end. The DNA is omitted, as the CDR3 cannot be located on it reliably, and the CDR3 follows TCRdb's listing. The rearrangement uses TRBV29-1 and TRBJ2-1; the D call in the table, TRBD2, was not verified against the DNA. With termini counted, the CDR3 has 14 amino acids. CDR1 is SQVTM and CDR2 is ANQGSEA in the germline V gene. The CDR3 here is CSGGTQSSYNEQSL.

The CDR3 DNA sequence: TGTGCCAGCACTCTAGGTGGCAGACCAAGAAACTATGGCTACACCTTC. This encodes CASTLGGRPRNYGYTF. The chain links TRBV12-3 or TRBV12-4 to TRBJ1-2, with unresolved D. The length of the CDR3 is 16 residues. V was trimmed by 7 bases and J by 2 bases, leaving 20 bases between them.

The rearrangement joins TRBV7-8 to TRBJ2-3; maybe TRBD2 (5 bases). Germline values: CDR1 SGHVS, CDR2 FQNEAQ. V was shortened by 2 bases and J by 7 bases, with 31 bases between the two germline ends. The CDR3 extends over 20 amino acids. This chain's CDR3 is CASSLWIGSGMALKKNTQYF. Here the CDR3 DNA reads TGTGCCAGCAGCTTATGGATTGGATCCGGGATGGCCCTAAAGAAAAATACGCAGTATTTT.

Comments on this clonotype: It is likely a read error, because the conserved phenylalanine at the end of the CDR3 is missing. CDR3 nucleotides: TGTGCCAGCAGTGCCGTAGCGAGATGGGTAAACAGTGAGCAGTTCCTC. Its translation is CASSAVARWVNSEQFL. V gene TRBV14 combines with J gene TRBJ2-1; D is perhaps TRBD2 (5 bases). Between the trimmed V and J ends, which lost 6 bases and 9 bases, there was a span of 24 bases. The CDR3 has 16 residues. Per the germline V gene, CDR1 is SGHDN and CDR2 is FVKESK.

Turning to this clonotype: Its ends do not fully match the called genes, so a read error is possible. V usage is TRBV7-3 and J usage is TRBJ2-3; D might be TRBD1 or TRBD2, each matching 5 bases. This CDR3 is built from 15 residues. The germline V gene encodes CDR1 SGHTA and CDR2 FQGTGA. The CDR3 reads CARSLGAFSADTQYF. The CDR3 DNA follows: TGTGCCCGCAGCCTCGGGGCTTTTAGCGCAGATACGCAGTATTTT.

Comment on this clonotype: One junction end does not reproduce the germline sequence, and a read error may be involved. The DNA for the CDR3 is TGTGCCAGTAGTTACCCGGCGAGTGCGTACAGGATGAAATATGGCTACACCTTC. It translates to CASSYPASAYRMKYGYTF. J is TRBJ1-2 and V is TRBV6-8; D might be TRBD1 (5 bases). The CDR3 extends over 18 amino acids. Germline V gene lookup returns CDR1 MNHGY and CDR2 SAAAGT.

Notes on this clonotype: The junction does not match germline at one end; this may be a read error. This sequence joins TRBV10-3 and TRBJ2-1, with D perhaps being TRBD1 or TRBD2 (5 bases each). The CDR3 spans 14 residues. Per the germline V gene, CDR1 is ENHRY and CDR2 is SYGVKD. CDR3 DNA: TGTACCATCAGTGAGGGGTCGGGATACAATGTGCGGTTCTTC. Protein product: CTISEGSGYNVRFF.

This chain links TRBV5-4 with TRBJ2-2; possibly TRBD1 or TRBD2 for D (5 bases each). Germline V gene sequence: CDR1 SGHNT, CDR2 YYREEE (reference sequence). The CDR3 consists of 15 residues. The V gene lost 4 bases and the J gene lost 1 base, with 11 bases spanning the gap. DNA of the CDR3: TGTGCCAGCAGCCCGGGGCAAGGGAACACCGGGGAGCTGTTTTTT. Its translation is CASSPGQGNTGELFF.

CDR3 region: CASRTSWRTVQFF. DNA for the CDR3: TGTGCCAGCAGGACTAGCTGGAGAACTGTGCAGTTCTTC. V gene TRBV6-2 or TRBV6-3 combines with J gene TRBJ2-1; 7 nucleotides line up with TRBD2. Trimming removed 6 bases from V and 12 bases from J; junction bases left unmatched: 11. This CDR3 comprises 13 residues. The germline V gene encodes CDR1 MNHEY and CDR2 SVGEGT.

In regard to this clonotype: The junction departs from the called germline gene at one end, perhaps through a read error. V gene TRBV29-1 combines with J gene TRBJ2-1; TRBD2 agrees at 7 bases. CDR1 SQVTM and CDR2 ANQGSEA come from the germline V gene. This CDR3 contains 14 residues. DNA of the CDR3: TGCAGCGTCCAAGCGGGGAACTCCTACAATGAGAAGTTCTTC. Protein product: CSVQAGNSYNEKFF.

In the case of this clonotype: A read error may account for a junction end that differs from germline. V and J are TRBV6-1 and TRBJ2-7, with unresolved D. Germline-derived CDR1 and CDR2 are MNHNS and SASEGT. The CDR3 contains 14 residues. The CDR3 spells CASNDGRLSYGQYF. CDR3 sequence (DNA): TGTGCCAGCAATGACGGCCGGCTAAGCTACGGGCAGTACTTC.

A note on this clonotype: A junction end diverges from the germline sequence, so it may reflect a read error. The CDR3 is CASSLAWGTDTQYF. The CDR3 DNA sequence: TGTGCCAGCAGCTTGGCGTGGGGCACAGATACACAGTATTTT. This rearrangement joins TRBV7-3 to TRBJ2-3, with D maybe TRBD1 (5 bases). Germline-derived CDR1 and CDR2 are SGHTA and FQGTGA. The CDR3 consists of 14 residues.

A word on this clonotype: One end of the junction fails to match germline, which may point to a read error. This sequence joins TRBV12-3 or TRBV12-4 and TRBJ2-1; weak D call: TRBD2 (5 bases). The CDR3 has 12 amino acids. CDR3 in DNA: TGTGCCAGTAGCCCACTAGGCAATGATCAGTTCTTC. Amino acid sequence: CASSPLGNDQFF.

In the case of this clonotype: A junction end diverges from the germline sequence, so it may reflect a read error. The chain combines TRBV6-9 with TRBJ2-2; the D gene is possibly TRBD1 (5 bases). This CDR3 has 13 amino acids. Germline V gene lookup returns CDR1 MNHGY and CDR2 SVAAGI. CDR3 sequence (DNA): TGTGCCAGCGCCAAGGTGGACACCAGGGAACTGTTTTTT. Translation: CASAKVDTRELFF.

The chain joins TRBV11-1 to TRBJ2-2, with D unresolved. The CDR3 sequence is 13 residues long. Germline loops: CDR1 SGHAT, CDR2 FQDESV (reference sequence). V lost 4 bases and J 3 bases, leaving 6 bases between the germline ends. The CDR3 nucleotides read TGTGCCAGCAGCTCTCTGGACACCGGGGAGCTGTTTTTT. Its protein is CASSSLDTGELFF.

Regarding this clonotype: The junction departs from germline at one end; a sequencing error may be responsible. The rearrangement joins TRBV6-2 or TRBV6-3 to TRBJ2-7; 9 bases agree with TRBD2. The CDR3 is 15 amino acids. CDR1 MNHEY and CDR2 SVGEGT come from the germline V gene. The CDR3 sequence is CASSTPTSGLYEQYF. The CDR3 coding sequence is TGTGCTAGCAGCACTCCGACTAGCGGATTGTACGAGCAGTACTTC.

With respect to this clonotype: Its ends do not fully match the called genes, so a read error is possible. The rearrangement links TRBV5-1 to TRBJ1-2; the D is unclear. The germline CDR1 and CDR2 sequences are SGHRS and YFSETQ. The CDR3 loop spans 13 amino acids. CDR3 nucleotides: TGCGCCAGCAGCTTGCTGTCGGACTATGGCTATAACTTC. Translating it yields CASSLLSDYGYNF.

As for this clonotype: The junction departs from the called germline gene at one end, perhaps through a read error. J is TRBJ1-2 and V is TRBV28; TRBD1 matches at 9 bases. This CDR3 is 16 amino acids long. Germline CDR1 and CDR2: MDHEN and SYDVKM. CDR3 bases: TGTGCCAGCAGTTCGGACAGGGGAAGTTTCAACTACGGCTACACCTTC. It is translated as CASSSDRGSFNYGYTF.

For this clonotype: Relative to the germline gene, one junction end is altered; a read error may explain this. The chain recombines TRBV12-3 or TRBV12-4 with TRBJ2-7; D ambiguous. The CDR3 covers 12 residues. CDR3 protein: CASSFPAYEQCF. The CDR3 nucleotides read TGTGCCAGCAGTTTCCCGGCCTACGAGCAATGCTTC.

The count of this clonotype is one. The junction differs from germline at one of its ends, possibly a read error. This chain joins TRBV6-6 and TRBJ2-2, with D hard to call. There are 15 residues in the CDR3. The germline gives CDR1 MNHNY, CDR2 SVGAGI (reference sequence). The chain's CDR3 is CASTGPSANTWELFF. The CDR3 nucleotides are TGTGCCAGCACTGGTCCGTCGGCTAACACCTGGGAGCTGTTTTTT.

A remark on this clonotype: The junction and the germline gene differ at one end; a read error may be behind it. The gene calls are TRBV4-1 and TRBJ1-1, with 7 nucleotides matching TRBD1. CDR1 and CDR2 (germline): MGHRA, YSYEKL. CDR3 length: 15 amino acids. The CDR3 spells CASCHLGQLNTEAFF. The CDR3, as DNA: TGCGCCAGCTGCCACCTGGGACAGTTGAACACTGAGGCTTTCTTT.